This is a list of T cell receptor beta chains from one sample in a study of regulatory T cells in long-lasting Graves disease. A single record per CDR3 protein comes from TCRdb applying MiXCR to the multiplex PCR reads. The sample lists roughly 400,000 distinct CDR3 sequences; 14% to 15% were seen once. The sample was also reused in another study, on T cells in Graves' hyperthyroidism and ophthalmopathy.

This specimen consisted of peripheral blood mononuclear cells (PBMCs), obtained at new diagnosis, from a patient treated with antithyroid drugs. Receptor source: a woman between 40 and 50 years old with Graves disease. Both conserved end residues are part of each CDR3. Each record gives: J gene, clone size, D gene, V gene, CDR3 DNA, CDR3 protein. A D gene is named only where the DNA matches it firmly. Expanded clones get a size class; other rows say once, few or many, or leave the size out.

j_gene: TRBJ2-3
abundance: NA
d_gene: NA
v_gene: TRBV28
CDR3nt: TGTGCCAGCAATAACCCCGGGAGCACAGATACGCAGTATTTT
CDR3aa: CASNNPGSTDTQYF

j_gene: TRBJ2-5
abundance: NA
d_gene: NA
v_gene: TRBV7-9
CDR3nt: TGTGCCGGCAGCTCCCGGAGAGGGTTCGGGGAGACCCAGTACTTC
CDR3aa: CAGSSRRGFGETQYF

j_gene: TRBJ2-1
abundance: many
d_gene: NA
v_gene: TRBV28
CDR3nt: TGTGCCAGCAGCAGGCGGAACTACAATGAGCAGTTCTTC
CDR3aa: CASSRRNYNEQFF

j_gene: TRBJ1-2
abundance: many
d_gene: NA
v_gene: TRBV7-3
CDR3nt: TGTGCCAGCAGCTTAAACCCCCATGGGGATGGCTACACCTTC
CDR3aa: CASSLNPHGDGYTF

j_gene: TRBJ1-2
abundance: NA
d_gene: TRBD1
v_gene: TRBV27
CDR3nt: TGTGCCAGCAGTTTTGTAGGGGGCGAGGACTATGGCTACACCTTC
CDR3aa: CASSFVGGEDYGYTF

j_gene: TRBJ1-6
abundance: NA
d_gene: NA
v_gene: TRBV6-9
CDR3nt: TGTGCCAGCAGTTACCAGTCGGGCCCCAATTCACCCCTCCACTTT
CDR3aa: CASSYQSGPNSPLHF

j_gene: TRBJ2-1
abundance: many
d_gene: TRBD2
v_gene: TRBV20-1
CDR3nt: TGCAGTGCTAGATCTCCCCGACTAGCGGGCTACAATGAGCAGTTCTTC
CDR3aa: CSARSPRLAGYNEQFF

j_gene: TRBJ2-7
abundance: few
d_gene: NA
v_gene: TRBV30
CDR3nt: TGTGCCTGGAGTGGGGGGCCCCTTTCCTACGAGCAGTACTTC
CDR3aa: CAWSGGPLSYEQYF

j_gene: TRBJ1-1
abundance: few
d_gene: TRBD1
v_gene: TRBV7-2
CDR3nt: TGTGCCAGCAGCTTAGCGAGTGCGGGGACAGGGTCGAGGTTTTCTGAAGCTTTCTTT
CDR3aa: CASSLASAGTGSRFSEAFF

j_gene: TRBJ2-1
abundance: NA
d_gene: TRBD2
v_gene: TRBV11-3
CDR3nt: TGTGCCAGCAGCCCGGGACTAGCGGGAAGAGCCTACAATGAGCAGTTCTTC
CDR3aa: CASSPGLAGRAYNEQFF

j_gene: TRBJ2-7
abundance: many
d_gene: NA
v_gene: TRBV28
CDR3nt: TGTGCCAGCACGTCACAGGGCCGCGACGAGCAGTACTTC
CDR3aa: CASTSQGRDEQYF

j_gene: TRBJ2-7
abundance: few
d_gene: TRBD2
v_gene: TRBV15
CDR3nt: TGTGCCACCAGCAGCGGGGGGAGCCACGAGCAGTACTTC
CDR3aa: CATSSGGSHEQYF

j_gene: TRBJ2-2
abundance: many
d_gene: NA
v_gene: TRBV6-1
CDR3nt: TGTGCCAGCAGTGAAAGTCGTGGGTACACCGGGGAGCTGTTTTTT
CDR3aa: CASSESRGYTGELFF

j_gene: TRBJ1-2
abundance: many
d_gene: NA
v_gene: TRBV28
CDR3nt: TGTGCCAGCAGTTTACAGCTCTATGGCTACACCTTC
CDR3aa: CASSLQLYGYTF

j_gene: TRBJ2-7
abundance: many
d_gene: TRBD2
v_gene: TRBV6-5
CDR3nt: TGTGCCAGCAGTTACGAGGCGGGAGGGTACGAGCAGTACTTC
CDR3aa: CASSYEAGGYEQYF

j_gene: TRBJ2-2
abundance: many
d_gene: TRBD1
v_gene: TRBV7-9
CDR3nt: TGTGCCAGCAGCTGGACAGGGATCAACACCGGGGAGCTGTTTTTT
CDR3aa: CASSWTGINTGELFF

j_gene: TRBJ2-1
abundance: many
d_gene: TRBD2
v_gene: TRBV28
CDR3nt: TGTGCCAGCAGTTTCCCTCTGGTTAGCGGGGTTTACAATGAGCAGTTCTTC
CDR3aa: CASSFPLVSGVYNEQFF

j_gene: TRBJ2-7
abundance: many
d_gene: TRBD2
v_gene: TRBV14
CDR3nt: TGTGCCAGCAGCCAAGGGCAGGGAGGGTACGAGCAGTACTTC
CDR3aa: CASSQGQGGYEQYF

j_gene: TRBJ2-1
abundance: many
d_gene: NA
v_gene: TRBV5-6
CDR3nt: TGTGCCAGCAGCTTGCCGGGACATCAAACCTACAATGAGCAGTTCTTC
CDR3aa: CASSLPGHQTYNEQFF

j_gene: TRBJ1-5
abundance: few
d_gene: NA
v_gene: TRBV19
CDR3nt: TGTGCCAGTAGTAGCAGGGTATGGAATCAGCCCCAGCATTTT
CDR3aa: CASSSRVWNQPQHF

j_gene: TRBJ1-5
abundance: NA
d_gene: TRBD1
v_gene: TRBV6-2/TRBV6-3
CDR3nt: TGTGCCAGCAGTGATCCACAGGGGAGCAATCAGCCCCAGCATTTT
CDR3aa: CASSDPQGSNQPQHF

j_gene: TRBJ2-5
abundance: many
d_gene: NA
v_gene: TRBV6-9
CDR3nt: TGTGCCAGCAGTTACTTGGGACCTTCGTCGGCTCAAGAGACCCAGTACTTC
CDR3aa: CASSYLGPSSAQETQYF

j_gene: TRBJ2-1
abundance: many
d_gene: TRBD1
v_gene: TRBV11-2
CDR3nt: TGTGCCAGCAGCTCGCGTCCCGGGACAGACAATGAGCAGTTCTTC
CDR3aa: CASSSRPGTDNEQFF

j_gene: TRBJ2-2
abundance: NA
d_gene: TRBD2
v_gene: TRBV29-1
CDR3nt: TGCAGCGCCTACGGGAGGGCGGGCACCGGGGAGCTGTTTTTT
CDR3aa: CSAYGRAGTGELFF

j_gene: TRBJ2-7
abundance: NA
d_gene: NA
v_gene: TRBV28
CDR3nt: TGTGCCAGCAGTTTGTTCCGGGAAATCTACGAGCAGTACTTC
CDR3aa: CASSLFREIYEQYF

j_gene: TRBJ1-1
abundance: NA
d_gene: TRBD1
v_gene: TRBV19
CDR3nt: TGTGCCAGTAGTACGACAGGGGTGGTCACTGAAGCTTTCTTT
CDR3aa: CASSTTGVVTEAFF

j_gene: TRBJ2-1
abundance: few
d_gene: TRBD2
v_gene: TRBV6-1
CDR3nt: TGTGCCAGCAGTCAATTGTCGGCGGCTAGCGGGACCTACAATGAGCAGTTCTTC
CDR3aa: CASSQLSAASGTYNEQFF

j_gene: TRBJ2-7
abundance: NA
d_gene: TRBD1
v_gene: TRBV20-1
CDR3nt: TGCAGTGCTAGGGGACAGGGGTACCCATCCTACGAGCAGTACTTC
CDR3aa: CSARGQGYPSYEQYF

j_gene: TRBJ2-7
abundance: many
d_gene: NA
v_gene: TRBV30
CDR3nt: TGTGCCCTGGAGCGGGCCCCGAGCTCCTACGAGCAGTACTTC
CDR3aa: CALERAPSSYEQYF

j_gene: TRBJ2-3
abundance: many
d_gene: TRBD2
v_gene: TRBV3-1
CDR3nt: TGTGCCAGCAGCCAAGGAGTAGCGGGAGTTGGAGGTACGCAGTATTTT
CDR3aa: CASSQGVAGVGGTQYF

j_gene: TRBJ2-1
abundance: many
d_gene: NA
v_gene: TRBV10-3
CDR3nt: TGTGCCATCAGTGACTCCCCCCCCCAGGCACCATATCACAATGAGCAGTTCTTC
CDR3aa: CAISDSPPQAPYHNEQFF